One T cell receptor (beta chain) is described in this entry. V shed 6 bases and J 4 bases; nucleotides not matched to a gene: 7. CDR3 length: 15 amino acids. Germline V gives CDR1 LNHNV, CDR2 YYDKDF (reference sequence). Primers for the PCR totalled 60 Vbeta and 13 Jbeta. TCRdb's copy holds only in-frame clones and misses some; the assay was immunoSEQ multiplex PCR. The sample has around 180,000 clones; 70% to 90% are singletons. These data originate in a study of cytomegalovirus exposure and HLA in healthy donors. The sequenced sample consisted of PBMCs. The source of this sequence is a male donor in good health and CMV-seronegative. The chain recombines TRBV15 with TRBJ2-1; TRBD1 matches at 9 bases. CDR3 sequence reads: CATSLRQGVYNEQFF. The CDR3, as DNA: TGTGCCACCAGTCTCAGACAGGGGGTTTACAATGAGCAGTTCTTC.